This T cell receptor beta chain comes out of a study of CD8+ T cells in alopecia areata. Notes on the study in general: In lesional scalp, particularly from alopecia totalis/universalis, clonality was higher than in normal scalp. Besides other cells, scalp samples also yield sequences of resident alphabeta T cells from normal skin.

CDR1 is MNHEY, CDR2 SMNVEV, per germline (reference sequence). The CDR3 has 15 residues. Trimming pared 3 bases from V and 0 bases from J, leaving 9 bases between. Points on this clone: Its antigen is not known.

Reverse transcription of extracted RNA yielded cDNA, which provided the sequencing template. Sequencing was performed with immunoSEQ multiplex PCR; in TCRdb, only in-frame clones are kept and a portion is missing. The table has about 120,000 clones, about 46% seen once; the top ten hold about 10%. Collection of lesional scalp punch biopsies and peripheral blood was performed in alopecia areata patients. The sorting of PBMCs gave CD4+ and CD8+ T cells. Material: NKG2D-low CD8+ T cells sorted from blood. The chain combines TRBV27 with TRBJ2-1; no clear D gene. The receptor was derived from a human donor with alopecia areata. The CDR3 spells CASSFGGDSYNEQFF. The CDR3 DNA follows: TGTGCCAGCAGTTTCGGCGGAGACTCCTACAATGAGCAGTTCTTC.